Sequencing of this T cell receptor (beta chain) was carried out in a study of OX40 agonist ivuxolimab in advanced cancers. Overall study: Clinicians treated patients with ivuxolimab, an agonistic anti-OX40 (CD134) antibody. Partial responses were seen in three patients, one with hepatocellular carcinoma and two with cutaneous melanoma. The study's findings and limits: Nonresponders, in some cases, also had low normalized T-cell clonal expansion.

The CDR3 has 14 residues. Trimming took off 3 bases at V and 3 bases at J, with 13 bases between the two ends. Germline V gene lookup returns CDR1 SGHRS and CDR2 YFSETQ. As for this clone: The antigen is not known.

Sequenced by immunoSEQ multiplex PCR; TCRdb stores in-frame clones only, minus some. This sample has around 63,000 clones, with 80% to 90% found just once. This clonotype originated in an adult with an advanced solid tumor such as melanoma, head and neck, liver or kidney cancer. Here the sequenced sample was CD4+ or CD8+ T cells sorted from blood, taken in a trial of the OX40 agonist ivuxolimab. J is TRBJ2-7 and V is TRBV5-1; D might be TRBD1 or TRBD2, each matching 6 bases. The CDR3 DNA follows: TGCGCCAGCAGCTCCCTCGGGGGCAGCTACGAGCAGTACTTC. Amino acid sequence: CASSSLGGSYEQYF.